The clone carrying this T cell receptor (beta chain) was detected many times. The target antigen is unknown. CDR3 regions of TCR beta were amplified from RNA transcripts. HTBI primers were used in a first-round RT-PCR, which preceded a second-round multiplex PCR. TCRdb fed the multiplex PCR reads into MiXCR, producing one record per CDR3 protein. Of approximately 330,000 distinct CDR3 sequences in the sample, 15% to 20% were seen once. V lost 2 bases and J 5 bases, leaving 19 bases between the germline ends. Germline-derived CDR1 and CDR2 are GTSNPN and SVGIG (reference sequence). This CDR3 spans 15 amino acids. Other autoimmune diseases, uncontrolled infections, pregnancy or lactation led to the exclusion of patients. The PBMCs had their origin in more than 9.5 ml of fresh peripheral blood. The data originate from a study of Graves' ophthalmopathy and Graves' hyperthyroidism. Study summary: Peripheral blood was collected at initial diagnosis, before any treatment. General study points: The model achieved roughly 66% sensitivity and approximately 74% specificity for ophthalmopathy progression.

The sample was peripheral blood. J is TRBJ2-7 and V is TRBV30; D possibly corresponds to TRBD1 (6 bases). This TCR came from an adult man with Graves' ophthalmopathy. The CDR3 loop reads CAWSRSLGAANEQYF. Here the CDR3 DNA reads TGTGCCTGGAGTAGGTCATTGGGGGCAGCTAACGAGCAGTACTTC.